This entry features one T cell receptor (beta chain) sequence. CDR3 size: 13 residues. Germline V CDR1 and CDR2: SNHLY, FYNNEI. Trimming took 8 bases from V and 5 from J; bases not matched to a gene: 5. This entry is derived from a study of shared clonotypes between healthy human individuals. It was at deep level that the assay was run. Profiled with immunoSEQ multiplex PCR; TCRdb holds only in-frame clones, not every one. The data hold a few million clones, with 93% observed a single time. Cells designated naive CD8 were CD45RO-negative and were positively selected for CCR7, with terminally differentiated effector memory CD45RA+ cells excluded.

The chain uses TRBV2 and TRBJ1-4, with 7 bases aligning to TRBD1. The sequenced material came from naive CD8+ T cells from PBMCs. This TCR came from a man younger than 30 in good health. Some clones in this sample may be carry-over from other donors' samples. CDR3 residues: CASVTGRNEKLFF. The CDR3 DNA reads TGTGCCAGCGTGACAGGGAGAAATGAAAAACTGTTTTTT.